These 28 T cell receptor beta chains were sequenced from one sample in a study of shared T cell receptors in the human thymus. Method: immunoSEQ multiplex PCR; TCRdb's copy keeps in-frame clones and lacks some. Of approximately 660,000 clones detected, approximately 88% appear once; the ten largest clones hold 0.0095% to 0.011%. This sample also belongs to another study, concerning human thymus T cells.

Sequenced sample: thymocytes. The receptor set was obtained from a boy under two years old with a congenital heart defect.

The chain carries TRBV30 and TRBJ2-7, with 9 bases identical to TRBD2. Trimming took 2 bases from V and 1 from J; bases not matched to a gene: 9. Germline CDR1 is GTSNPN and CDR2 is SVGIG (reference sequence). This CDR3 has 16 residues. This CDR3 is CAWSPSGGTGSYEQYF. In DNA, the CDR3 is TGTGCCTGGAGTCCGAGCGGGGGGACCGGATCCTACGAGCAGTACTTC.

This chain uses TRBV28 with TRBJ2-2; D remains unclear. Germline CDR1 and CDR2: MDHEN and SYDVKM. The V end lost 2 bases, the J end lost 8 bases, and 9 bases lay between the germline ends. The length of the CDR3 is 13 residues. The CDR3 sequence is CASSLPTEGELFF. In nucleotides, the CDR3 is TGTGCCAGCAGTTTACCTACTGAAGGGGAGCTGTTTTTT.

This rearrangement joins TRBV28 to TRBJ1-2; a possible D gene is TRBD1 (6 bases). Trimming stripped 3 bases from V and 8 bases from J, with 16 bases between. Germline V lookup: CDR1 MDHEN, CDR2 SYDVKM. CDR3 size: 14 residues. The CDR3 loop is CASSFIGGARGYTF. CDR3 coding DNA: TGTGCCAGCAGTTTCATCGGGGGGGCGCGAGGCTACACCTTC.

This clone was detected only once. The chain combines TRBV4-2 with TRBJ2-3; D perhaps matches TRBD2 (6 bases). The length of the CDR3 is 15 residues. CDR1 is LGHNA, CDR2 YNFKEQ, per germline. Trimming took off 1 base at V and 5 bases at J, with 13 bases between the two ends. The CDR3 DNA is TGTGCCAGCAGCCAAGCGGGAGTTTTCAGAGATACGCAGTATTTT. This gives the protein CASSQAGVFRDTQYF.

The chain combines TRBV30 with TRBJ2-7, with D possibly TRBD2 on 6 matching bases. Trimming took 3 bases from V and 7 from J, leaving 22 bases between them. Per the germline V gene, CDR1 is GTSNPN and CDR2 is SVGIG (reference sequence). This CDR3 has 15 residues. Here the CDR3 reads CAWRKKIDTAGEQYF. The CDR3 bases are TGTGCCTGGAGGAAAAAGATCGACACGGCGGGAGAGCAGTACTTC.

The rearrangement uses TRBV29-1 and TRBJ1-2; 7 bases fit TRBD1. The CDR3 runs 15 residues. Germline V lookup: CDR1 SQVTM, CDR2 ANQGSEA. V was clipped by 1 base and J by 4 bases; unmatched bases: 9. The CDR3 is CSVEVETGRIYGYTF. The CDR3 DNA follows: TGCAGCGTTGAAGTAGAGACAGGGCGAATCTATGGCTACACCTTC.

The CDR3 is CASSYSTSGRGETQYF. The DNA of the CDR3 is TGTGCCAGCAGCTACTCTACTAGCGGTAGAGGGGAGACCCAGTACTTC. The chain links TRBV7-9 to TRBJ2-5; 8 bases fit TRBD2. The J segment lost 5 bases and the V segment lost 4 bases, leaving 12 bases of the junction unmatched. The germline V gene encodes CDR1 SEHNR and CDR2 FQNEAQ (reference sequence). This CDR3 has 16 amino acids. The full variable domain, completed using reference TRBV7-9 and TRBJ2-5, is DTGVSQNPRHKITKRGQNVTFRCDPISEHNRLYWYRQTLGQGPEFLTYFQNEAQLEKSRLLSDRFSAERPKGSFSTLEIQRTEQGDSAMYLCASSYSTSGRGETQYFGPGTRLLVL.

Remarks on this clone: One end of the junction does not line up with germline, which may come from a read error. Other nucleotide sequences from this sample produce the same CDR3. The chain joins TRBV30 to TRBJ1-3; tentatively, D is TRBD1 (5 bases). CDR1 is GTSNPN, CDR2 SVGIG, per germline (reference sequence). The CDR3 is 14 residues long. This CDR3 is CAWSVDRAGNTIYF. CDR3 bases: TGTGCCTGGAGTGTTGACAGAGCTGGGAACACCATATATTTT.

In DNA form, the CDR3 reads TGTGCCAGCAGGGGCCGGAGGGAGCAGGTCGTCGGGGGGCCCCAGCATTTT. Amino acids: CASRGRREQVVGGPQHF. V is TRBV28 and J is TRBJ1-5, with D perhaps TRBD1 (5 bases). V was cut by 6 bases and J by 9 bases, with 27 bases left in between. CDR3 size: 17 residues. CDR1 and CDR2 (germline): MDHEN, SYDVKM.

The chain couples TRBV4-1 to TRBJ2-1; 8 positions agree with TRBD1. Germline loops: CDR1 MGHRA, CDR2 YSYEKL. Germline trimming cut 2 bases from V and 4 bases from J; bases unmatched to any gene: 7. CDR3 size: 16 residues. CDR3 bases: TGCGCCAGCAGCCAAAAACCGGGGGACAGGTACAATGAGCAGTTCTTC. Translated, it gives CASSQKPGDRYNEQFF.

The CDR3 coding sequence is TGTGCCAGCAGTTCCGGGGACAGGGAACGGTTCGAGCAGTACTTC. This encodes CASSSGDRERFEQYF. V gene TRBV27 combines with J gene TRBJ2-7; 9 nucleotides align to TRBD1. Germline V CDR1 and CDR2: MNHEY, SMNVEV (reference sequence). The V and J ends lost 4 bases and 6 bases, in that order; junction bases with no gene match: 10. The CDR3 has 15 amino acids.

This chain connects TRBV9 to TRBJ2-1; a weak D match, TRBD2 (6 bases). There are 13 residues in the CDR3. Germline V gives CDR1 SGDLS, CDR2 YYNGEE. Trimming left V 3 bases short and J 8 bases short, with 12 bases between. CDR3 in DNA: TGTGCCAGCAGCGCGGGACTTCTTGATGAGCAGTTCTTC. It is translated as CASSAGLLDEQFF.

The CDR3 DNA reads TGTGCCAGCAGTTTTGGACTAGATGGCTCCTACGAGCAGTACTTC. Its translation is CASSFGLDGSYEQYF. J is TRBJ2-7 and V is TRBV27; 7 nucleotides line up with TRBD2. Unmatched junction bases numbered 5, after V lost 3 bases and J lost 0 bases. The CDR3 has 15 amino acids. Germline loops: CDR1 MNHEY, CDR2 SMNVEV (reference sequence).

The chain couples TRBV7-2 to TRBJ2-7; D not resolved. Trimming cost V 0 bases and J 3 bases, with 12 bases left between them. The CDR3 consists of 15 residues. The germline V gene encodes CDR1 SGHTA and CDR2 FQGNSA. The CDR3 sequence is CASSLATESLYEQYF. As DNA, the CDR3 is TGTGCCAGCAGCTTAGCTACAGAGAGTCTCTACGAGCAGTACTTC.

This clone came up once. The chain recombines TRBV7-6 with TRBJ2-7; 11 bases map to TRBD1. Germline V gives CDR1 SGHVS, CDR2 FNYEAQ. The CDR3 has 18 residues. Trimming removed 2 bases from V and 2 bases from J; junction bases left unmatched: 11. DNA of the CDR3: TGTGCCAGCAGCTTACGGGGTAGGACAGGGGGCATCACCTACGAGCAGTACTTC. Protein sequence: CASSLRGRTGGITYEQYF. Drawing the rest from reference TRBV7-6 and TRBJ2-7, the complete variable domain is GAGVSQSPRYKVTKRGQDVALRCDPISGHVSLYWYRQALGQGPEFLTYFNYEAQQDKSGLPNDRFSAERPEGSISTLTIQRTEQRDSAMYRCASSLRGRTGGITYEQYFGPGTRLTVT.

CDR3 loop: CASSLLPGHFLDYGYTF. The CDR3 DNA reads TGTGCCAGCAGCTTATTACCGGGACACTTTTTGGACTATGGCTACACCTTC. The V call is TRBV5-6, the J call TRBJ1-2; perhaps TRBD1 as D (6 bases). Germline lookup yields CDR1 SGHDT and CDR2 YYEEEE. Deletions cut 2 bases from V and 3 bases from J, with 20 bases between. The length of the CDR3 is 17 residues.

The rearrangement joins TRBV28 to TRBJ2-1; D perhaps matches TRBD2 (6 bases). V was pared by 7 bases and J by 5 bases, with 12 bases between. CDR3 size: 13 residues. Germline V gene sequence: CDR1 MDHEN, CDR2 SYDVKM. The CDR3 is CASTPGRNNEQFF. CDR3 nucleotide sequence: TGTGCCAGCACCCCCGGGAGAAACAATGAGCAGTTCTTC.

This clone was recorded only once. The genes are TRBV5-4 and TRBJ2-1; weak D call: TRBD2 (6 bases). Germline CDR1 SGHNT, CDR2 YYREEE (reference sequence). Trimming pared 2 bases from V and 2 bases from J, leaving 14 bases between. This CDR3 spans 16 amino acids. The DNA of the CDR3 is TGTGCCAGCAGCTTTGTGGAGGGGAATCCCTACAATGAGCAGTTCTTC. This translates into CASSFVEGNPYNEQFF.

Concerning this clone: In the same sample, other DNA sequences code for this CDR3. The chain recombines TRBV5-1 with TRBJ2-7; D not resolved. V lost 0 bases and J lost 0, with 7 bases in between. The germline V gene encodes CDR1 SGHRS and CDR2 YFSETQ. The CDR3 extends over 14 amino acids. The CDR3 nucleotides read TGCGCCAGCAGCTTGGGAACAGCCTCCTACGAGCAGTACTTC. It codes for CASSLGTASYEQYF.

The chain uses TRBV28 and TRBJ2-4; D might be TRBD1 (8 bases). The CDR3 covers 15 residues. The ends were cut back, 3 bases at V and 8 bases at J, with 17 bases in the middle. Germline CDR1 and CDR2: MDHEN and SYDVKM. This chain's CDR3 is CASSFRTGREDIQYF. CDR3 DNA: TGTGCCAGCAGTTTCCGGACAGGGAGGGAGGACATTCAGTACTTC.

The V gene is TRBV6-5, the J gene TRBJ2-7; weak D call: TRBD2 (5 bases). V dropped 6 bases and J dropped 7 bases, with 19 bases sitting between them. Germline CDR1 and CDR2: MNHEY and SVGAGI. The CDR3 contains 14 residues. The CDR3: CASSSHRGPGEQYF. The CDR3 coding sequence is TGTGCCAGCAGCTCGCACCGGGGTCCGGGGGAGCAGTACTTC.

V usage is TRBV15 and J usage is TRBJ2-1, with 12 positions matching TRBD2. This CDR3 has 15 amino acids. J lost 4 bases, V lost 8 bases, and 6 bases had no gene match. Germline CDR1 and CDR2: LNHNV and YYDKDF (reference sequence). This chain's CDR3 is CATRPGLAGYNEQFF. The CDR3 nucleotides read TGTGCCACCCGTCCCGGACTAGCGGGGTACAATGAGCAGTTCTTC. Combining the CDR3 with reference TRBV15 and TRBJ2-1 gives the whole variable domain DAMVIQNPRYQVTQFGKPVTLSCSQTLNHNVMYWYQQKSSQAPKLLFHYYDKDFNNEADTPDNFQSRRPNTSFCFLDIRSPGLGDTAMYLCATRPGLAGYNEQFFGPGTRLTVL.

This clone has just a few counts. The CDR3 bases are TGCGCCAGCAGCCAACTCCGACTAGCCCTCGGGTCCCGAAGCGGCACAGATACGCAGTATTTT. It translates to CASSQLRLALGSRSGTDTQYF. The chain links TRBV4-1 to TRBJ2-3; TRBD2 matches 7 bases. In germline, CDR1 is MGHRA, CDR2 YSYEKL. The CDR3 spans 21 residues. V lost 2 bases, J lost 1 base, and 21 bases stayed unmatched.

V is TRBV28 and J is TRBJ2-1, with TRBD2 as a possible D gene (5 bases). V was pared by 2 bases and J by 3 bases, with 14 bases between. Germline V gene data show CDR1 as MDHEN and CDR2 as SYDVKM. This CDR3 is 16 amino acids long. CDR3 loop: CASSLDRGRLYNEQFF. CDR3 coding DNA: TGTGCCAGCAGTTTAGATCGGGGTCGTCTCTACAATGAGCAGTTCTTC.

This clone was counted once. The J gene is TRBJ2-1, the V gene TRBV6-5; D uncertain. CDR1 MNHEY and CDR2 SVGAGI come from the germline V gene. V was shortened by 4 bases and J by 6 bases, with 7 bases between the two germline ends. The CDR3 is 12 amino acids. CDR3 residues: CASSSGFNEQFF. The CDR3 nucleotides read TGTGCCAGCAGTTCCGGTTTCAATGAGCAGTTCTTC.

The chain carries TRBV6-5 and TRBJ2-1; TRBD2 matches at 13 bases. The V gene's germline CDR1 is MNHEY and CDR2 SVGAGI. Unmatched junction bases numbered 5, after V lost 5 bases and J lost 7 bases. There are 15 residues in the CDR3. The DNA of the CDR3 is TGTGCCAGCAGTCCCGGGACTAGCGGGACGAATGAGCAGTTCTTC. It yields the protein CASSPGTSGTNEQFF.

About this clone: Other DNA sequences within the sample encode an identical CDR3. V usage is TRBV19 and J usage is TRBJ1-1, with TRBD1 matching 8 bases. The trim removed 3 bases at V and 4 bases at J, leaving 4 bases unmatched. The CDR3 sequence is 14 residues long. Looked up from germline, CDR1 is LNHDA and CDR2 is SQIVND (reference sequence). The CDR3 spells CASSIQGASTEAFF. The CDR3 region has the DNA TGTGCCAGTAGTATTCAGGGGGCTAGCACTGAAGCTTTCTTT.

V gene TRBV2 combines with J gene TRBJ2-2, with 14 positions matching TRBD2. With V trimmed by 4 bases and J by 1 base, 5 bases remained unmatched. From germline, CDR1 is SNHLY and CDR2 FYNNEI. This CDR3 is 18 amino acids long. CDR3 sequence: CASSVTGLAGENTGELFF. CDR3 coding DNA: TGTGCCAGCAGTGTTACGGGACTAGCGGGAGAGAACACCGGGGAGCTGTTTTTT. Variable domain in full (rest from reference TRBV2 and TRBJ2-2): EPEVTQTPSHQVTQMGQEVILRCVPISNHLYFYWYRQILGQKVEFLVSFYNNEISEKSEIFDDQFSVERPDGSNFTLKIRSTKLEDSAMYFCASSVTGLAGENTGELFFGEGSRLTVL.